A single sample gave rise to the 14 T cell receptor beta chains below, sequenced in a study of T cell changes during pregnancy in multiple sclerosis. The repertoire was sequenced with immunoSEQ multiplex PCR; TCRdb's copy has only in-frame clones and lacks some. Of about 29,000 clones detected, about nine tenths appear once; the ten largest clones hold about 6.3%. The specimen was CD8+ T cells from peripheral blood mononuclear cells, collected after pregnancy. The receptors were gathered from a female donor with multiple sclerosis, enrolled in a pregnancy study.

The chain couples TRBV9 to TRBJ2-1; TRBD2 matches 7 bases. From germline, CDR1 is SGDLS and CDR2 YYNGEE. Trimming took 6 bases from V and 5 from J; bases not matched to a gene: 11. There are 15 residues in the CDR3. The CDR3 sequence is CASTPGRETNNEQFF. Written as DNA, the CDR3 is TGTGCCAGCACCCCTGGGCGGGAGACGAACAATGAGCAGTTCTTC.

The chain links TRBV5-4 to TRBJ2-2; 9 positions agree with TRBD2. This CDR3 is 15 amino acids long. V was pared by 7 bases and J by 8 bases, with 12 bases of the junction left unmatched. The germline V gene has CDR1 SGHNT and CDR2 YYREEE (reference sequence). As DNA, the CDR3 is TGTGCCAGCCCCCTAGCGGGATTCCAGGGGGGGGAGCTGTTTTTT. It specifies CASPLAGFQGGELFF.

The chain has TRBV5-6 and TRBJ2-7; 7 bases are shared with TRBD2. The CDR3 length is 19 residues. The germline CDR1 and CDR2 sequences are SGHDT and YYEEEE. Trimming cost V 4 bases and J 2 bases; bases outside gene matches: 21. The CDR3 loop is CASSPRLGRALADPYEQYF. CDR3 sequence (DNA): TGTGCCAGCAGCCCCCGCTTAGGGAGGGCCCTAGCGGATCCCTACGAGCAGTACTTC.

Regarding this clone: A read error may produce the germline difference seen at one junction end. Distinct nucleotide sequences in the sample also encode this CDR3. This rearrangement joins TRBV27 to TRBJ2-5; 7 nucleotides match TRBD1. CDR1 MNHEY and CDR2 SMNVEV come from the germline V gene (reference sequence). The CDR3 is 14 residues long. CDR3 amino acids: CASSHRDSQETQYF. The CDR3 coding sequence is TGTGCTAGCAGTCACCGGGACAGTCAAGAGACCCAGTACTTC.

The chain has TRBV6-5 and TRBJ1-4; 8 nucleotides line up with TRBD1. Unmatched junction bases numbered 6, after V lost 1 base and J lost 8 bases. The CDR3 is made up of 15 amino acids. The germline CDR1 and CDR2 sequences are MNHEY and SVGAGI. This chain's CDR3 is CASSYFRQGHEKLFF. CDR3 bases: TGTGCCAGCAGTTACTTCCGACAGGGGCACGAAAAACTGTTTTTT.

This chain's CDR3 is CASANEDSEGEEAFF. Written as DNA, the CDR3 is TGTGCCAGCGCTAACGAGGACAGTGAGGGAGAAGAAGCTTTCTTT. J is TRBJ1-1 and V is TRBV6-5; D possibly corresponds to TRBD1 (6 bases). Germline CDR1 reads MNHEY; CDR2 reads SVGAGI. The CDR3 is 15 amino acids. Trimming shortened V by 8 bases and J by 8 bases, and 24 bases separated the two germline ends.

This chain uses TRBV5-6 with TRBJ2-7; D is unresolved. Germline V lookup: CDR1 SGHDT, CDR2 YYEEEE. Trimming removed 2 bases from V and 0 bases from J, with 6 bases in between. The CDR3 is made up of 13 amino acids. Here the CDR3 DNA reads TGTGCCAGCAGCTTCCAGGCCTCCTACGAGCAGTACTTC. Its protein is CASSFQASYEQYF.

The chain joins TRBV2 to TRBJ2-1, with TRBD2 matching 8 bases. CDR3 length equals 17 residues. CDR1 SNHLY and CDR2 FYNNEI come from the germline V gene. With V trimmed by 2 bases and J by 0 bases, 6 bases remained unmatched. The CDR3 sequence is CASSESLSGASYNEQFF. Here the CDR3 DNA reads TGTGCCAGCAGTGAATCCCTTAGCGGGGCCTCCTACAATGAGCAGTTCTTC.

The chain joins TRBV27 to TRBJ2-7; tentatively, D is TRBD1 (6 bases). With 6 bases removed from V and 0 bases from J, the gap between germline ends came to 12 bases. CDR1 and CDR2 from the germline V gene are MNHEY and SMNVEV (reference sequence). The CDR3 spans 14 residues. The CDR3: CASSLGQLSYEQYF. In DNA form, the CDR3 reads TGTGCCAGCAGCCTTGGACAGCTCTCCTACGAGCAGTACTTC.

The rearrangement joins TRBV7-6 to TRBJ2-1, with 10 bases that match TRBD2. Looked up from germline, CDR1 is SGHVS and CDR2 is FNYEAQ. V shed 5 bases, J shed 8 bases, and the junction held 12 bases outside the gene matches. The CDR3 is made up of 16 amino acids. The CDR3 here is CASSNQLAGVNHEQFF. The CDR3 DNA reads TGTGCCAGCAGCAACCAGCTAGCGGGAGTGAACCATGAGCAGTTCTTC.

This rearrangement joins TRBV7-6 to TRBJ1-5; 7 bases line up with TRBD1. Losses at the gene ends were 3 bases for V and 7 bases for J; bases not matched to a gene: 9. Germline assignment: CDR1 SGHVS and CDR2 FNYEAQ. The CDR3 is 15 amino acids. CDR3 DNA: TGTGCCAGCAGCTTGGGGGACAGTCGTGGACAGCCCCAGCATTTT. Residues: CASSLGDSRGQPQHF.

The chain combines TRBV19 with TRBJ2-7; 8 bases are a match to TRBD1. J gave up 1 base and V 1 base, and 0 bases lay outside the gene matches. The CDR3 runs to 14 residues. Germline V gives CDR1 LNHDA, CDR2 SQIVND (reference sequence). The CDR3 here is CASSIGTGSYEQYF. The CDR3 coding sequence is TGTGCCAGTAGTATAGGGACAGGGTCCTACGAGCAGTACTTC.

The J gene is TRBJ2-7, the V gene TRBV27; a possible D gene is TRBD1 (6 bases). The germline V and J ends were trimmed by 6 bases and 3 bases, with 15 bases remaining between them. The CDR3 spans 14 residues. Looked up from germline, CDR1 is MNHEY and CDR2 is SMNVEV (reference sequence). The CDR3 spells CASSQGTLFYEQYF. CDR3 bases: TGTGCCAGCAGCCAAGGGACATTATTCTACGAGCAGTACTTC.

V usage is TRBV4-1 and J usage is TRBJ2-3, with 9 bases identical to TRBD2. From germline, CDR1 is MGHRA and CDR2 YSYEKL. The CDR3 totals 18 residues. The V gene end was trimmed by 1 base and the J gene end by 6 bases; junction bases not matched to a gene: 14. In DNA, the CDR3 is TGCGCCAGCAGCCAAGGTGTGGCTAGCGGGACCTTCGTGGATACGCAGTATTTT. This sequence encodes CASSQGVASGTFVDTQYF.